This T cell receptor (beta chain) was sequenced during a study of Ad26.COV2.S vaccination and SARS-CoV-2 variants. General observations from the study: Participants in the vaccine arm had higher spike-specific TCR breadth; placebo recipients had lower.

A note on this clone: The antigen is not known.

As to treatment: 15 to 20 received Ad26.COV2.S at low or high dose, single or two shots; 5 received placebo; per-sample allocation not given. Day 63 after the first injection of vaccine or placebo was the sampling time. An Ad26 vector was used to express Wuhan-strain SARS-CoV-2 spike as the vaccine. The CDR3 is 13 amino acids. CDR1 and CDR2 from the germline V gene are SQVTM and ANQGSEA. V trimming: 7 bases; J trimming: 7 bases; junction bases outside the gene matches: 7. This table comes from immunoSEQ multiplex PCR, and its TCRdb copy is limited to in-frame clones, with some not included. The table has roughly 380,000 clones, around 87% seen once.

The TCR sequence derives from a person aged 18-60 years who received the Ad26.COV2.S COVID-19 vaccine or a placebo. This sequence joins TRBV29-1 and TRBJ2-1, with 10 bases aligning to TRBD1. The source was peripheral blood, collected in a trial of Ad26.COV2.S vaccine versus placebo. The CDR3 DNA is TGCAGCGCCCGGGACAGGGGTAGGAATGAGCAGTTCTTC. Protein: CSARDRGRNEQFF.